Listed below are T cell receptor beta chains from one sample, sequenced in a study of T-cell memory formation after mild COVID-19. TCRdb independently ran MiXCR on the 5' RACE reads; one entry per CDR3 protein. The sample carries fewer than 650,000 distinct CDR3 sequences, 20% to 25% recorded once. Sample: PBMCs or a T cell subset sorted from them (not recorded which). The receptors were sampled from an adult woman who had mild COVID-19 (a few samples of this study predate the infection). Cell type and time point are not known. Both conserved end residues are part of each CDR3. The D gene is left open where the match is weak. Rows give clone size only sometimes, using once, few, many, or a class for an expanded clone.

clone_size: .; d_call: .; j_call: TRBJ2-5; cdr3_length: 14; v_call: TRBV20-1; cdr3_aa: CSARPETGRETQYF; cdr3_nt: TGCAGTGCTAGACCTGAGACAGGGAGGGAGACCCAGTACTTC
clone_size: .; d_call: .; j_call: TRBJ1-1; cdr3_length: 13; v_call: TRBV29-1; cdr3_aa: CSARGAGNTEAFF; cdr3_nt: TGCAGCGCCCGAGGGGCAGGGAACACTGAAGCTTTCTTT
clone_size: .; d_call: .; j_call: TRBJ2-1; cdr3_length: 15; v_call: TRBV19; cdr3_aa: CASSSPVALYNEQFF; cdr3_nt: TGTGCCAGTAGCTCTCCGGTTGCCCTCTACAATGAGCAGTTCTTC
clone_size: .; d_call: TRBD1; j_call: TRBJ2-5; cdr3_length: 15; v_call: TRBV30; cdr3_aa: CAWSLRTGVRETQYF; cdr3_nt: TGTGCCTGGAGTCTCCGGACAGGGGTTCGGGAGACCCAGTACTTC
clone_size: .; d_call: .; j_call: TRBJ2-5; cdr3_length: 15; v_call: TRBV7-9; cdr3_aa: CASSSPGPQWREQYF; cdr3_nt: TGTGCCAGCAGCTCTCCGGGGCCCCAATGGAGGGAGCAGTACTTC
clone_size: many; d_call: .; j_call: TRBJ2-7; cdr3_length: 12; v_call: TRBV7-9; cdr3_aa: CASSSADYEQYF; cdr3_nt: TGTGCCAGCAGCTCAGCGGATTACGAGCAGTACTTC
clone_size: many; d_call: .; j_call: TRBJ1-1; cdr3_length: 13; v_call: TRBV29-1; cdr3_aa: CSVVHSMNTEAFF; cdr3_nt: TGCAGCGTTGTTCACAGTATGAACACTGAAGCTTTCTTT
clone_size: few; d_call: .; j_call: TRBJ2-5; cdr3_length: 16; v_call: TRBV21-1; cdr3_aa: CASSITREGSQETQYF; cdr3_nt: TGTGCCAGCAGCATAACTAGGGAGGGGTCCCAAGAGACCCAGTACTTC
clone_size: .; d_call: .; j_call: TRBJ2-7; cdr3_length: 13; v_call: TRBV2; cdr3_aa: CASSEAYGYEQYF; cdr3_nt: TGTGCCAGCAGTGAAGCGTATGGTTACGAGCAGTACTTC
clone_size: .; d_call: .; j_call: TRBJ2-5; cdr3_length: 15; v_call: TRBV6-1; cdr3_aa: CASTPDGARWETQYF; cdr3_nt: TGTGCCAGCACCCCTGACGGCGCTCGGTGGGAGACCCAGTACTTC
clone_size: few; d_call: .; j_call: TRBJ1-5; cdr3_length: 16; v_call: TRBV15; cdr3_aa: CATSREGPGTNQPQHF; cdr3_nt: TGTGCCACCAGCAGAGAGGGGCCGGGGACCAATCAGCCCCAGCATTTT
clone_size: many; d_call: TRBD2; j_call: TRBJ2-3; cdr3_length: 14; v_call: TRBV20-1; cdr3_aa: CSARWGPGLATQYF; cdr3_nt: TGCAGTGCTAGGTGGGGACCGGGACTAGCTACGCAGTATTTT
clone_size: few; d_call: .; j_call: TRBJ1-6; cdr3_length: 13; v_call: TRBV7-9; cdr3_aa: CASSSGRLSPLHF; cdr3_nt: TGTGCCAGCAGCTCCGGTCGCCTCTCACCCCTCCACTTT
clone_size: few; d_call: .; j_call: TRBJ2-5; cdr3_length: 13; v_call: TRBV20-1; cdr3_aa: CSARGPGQETQYF; cdr3_nt: TGCAGTGCTAGGGGGCCTGGCCAAGAGACCCAGTACTTC
clone_size: .; d_call: .; j_call: TRBJ2-4; cdr3_length: 15; v_call: TRBV4-1; cdr3_aa: CASSQDRPAKNIQYF; cdr3_nt: TGCGCCAGCAGCCAAGATAGACCGGCCAAAAACATTCAGTACTTC
clone_size: .; d_call: .; j_call: TRBJ1-4; cdr3_length: 15; v_call: TRBV24-1; cdr3_aa: CATSDARDNPEKLFF; cdr3_nt: TGTGCCACCAGTGATGCCCGGGACAATCCGGAAAAACTGTTTTTT
clone_size: few; d_call: .; j_call: TRBJ2-7; cdr3_length: 15; v_call: TRBV7-2; cdr3_aa: CASSRSGPSSYEQYF; cdr3_nt: TGTGCCAGCAGCCGAAGCGGGCCCAGCTCCTACGAGCAGTACTTC
clone_size: .; d_call: .; j_call: TRBJ2-7; cdr3_length: 14; v_call: TRBV30; cdr3_aa: CAWSVNERPYEQYF; cdr3_nt: TGTGCCTGGAGTGTAAATGAGCGCCCCTACGAGCAGTACTTC
clone_size: .; d_call: TRBD2; j_call: TRBJ2-3; cdr3_length: 15; v_call: TRBV6-5; cdr3_aa: CASRVAGGGSDTQYF; cdr3_nt: TGTGCCAGCAGAGTAGCGGGAGGTGGTTCAGATACGCAGTATTTT
clone_size: many; d_call: TRBD1; j_call: TRBJ2-1; cdr3_length: 13; v_call: TRBV5-1; cdr3_aa: CASSYRGLNEQFF; cdr3_nt: TGCGCCAGCAGCTACAGGGGTCTCAATGAGCAGTTCTTC
clone_size: .; d_call: TRBD1; j_call: TRBJ1-2; cdr3_length: 15; v_call: TRBV10-2; cdr3_aa: CASSDDRGGTYGYTF; cdr3_nt: TGCGCCAGCAGTGACGACAGGGGCGGGACCTATGGCTACACCTTC
clone_size: few; d_call: .; j_call: TRBJ2-5; cdr3_length: 15; v_call: TRBV3-1; cdr3_aa: CASSQATAYQETQYF; cdr3_nt: TGTGCCAGCAGCCAAGCGACAGCTTACCAAGAGACCCAGTACTTC
clone_size: few; d_call: .; j_call: TRBJ2-7; cdr3_length: 14; v_call: TRBV5-6; cdr3_aa: CASSAAGLDYEQYF; cdr3_nt: TGTGCCAGCAGCGCGGCGGGTTTGGACTACGAGCAGTACTTC
clone_size: few; d_call: TRBD1; j_call: TRBJ2-5; cdr3_length: 15; v_call: TRBV24-1; cdr3_aa: CATSDSGTAEETQYF; cdr3_nt: TGTGCCACCAGTGATTCCGGGACAGCAGAAGAGACCCAGTACTTC
clone_size: few; d_call: .; j_call: TRBJ2-2; cdr3_length: 17; v_call: TRBV9; cdr3_aa: CASSVDPTGHRQGELFF; cdr3_nt: TGTGCCAGCAGCGTAGATCCCACCGGCCATCGGCAGGGGGAGCTGTTTTTT
clone_size: once; d_call: .; j_call: TRBJ2-1; cdr3_length: 15; v_call: TRBV4-3; cdr3_aa: CASSQDISTYNEQFF; cdr3_nt: TGCGCCAGCAGCCAAGACATCTCAACCTACAATGAGCAGTTCTTC
clone_size: .; d_call: TRBD2; j_call: TRBJ2-1; cdr3_length: 16; v_call: TRBV7-9; cdr3_aa: CASSLVAGGPDNEQFF; cdr3_nt: TGTGCCAGCAGCTTAGTGGCGGGAGGGCCGGACAATGAGCAGTTCTTC
clone_size: .; d_call: .; j_call: TRBJ2-5; cdr3_length: 11; v_call: TRBV5-1; cdr3_aa: CASSYQEIEYF; cdr3_nt: TGCGCCAGCAGCTATCAGGAGATAGAGTACTTC
clone_size: .; d_call: .; j_call: TRBJ1-1; cdr3_length: 15; v_call: TRBV6-1; cdr3_aa: CASSEGGFSNTEAFF; cdr3_nt: TGTGCCAGCAGTGAAGGTGGTTTTAGTAACACTGAAGCTTTCTTT
clone_size: few; d_call: .; j_call: TRBJ2-7; cdr3_length: 16; v_call: TRBV5-5; cdr3_aa: CASSFRLELGIYEQYF; cdr3_nt: TGTGCCAGCAGCTTCCGACTAGAGCTGGGCATATACGAGCAGTACTTC
clone_size: .; d_call: .; j_call: TRBJ1-1; cdr3_length: 14; v_call: TRBV5-6; cdr3_aa: CASSLVWYSTEAFF; cdr3_nt: TGTGCCAGCAGCTTGGTCTGGTACAGCACTGAAGCTTTCTTT
clone_size: .; d_call: TRBD1; j_call: TRBJ2-5; cdr3_length: 14; v_call: TRBV12-3/TRBV12-4; cdr3_aa: CASSDRQGQETQYF; cdr3_nt: TGTGCCAGCAGCGATAGACAGGGGCAAGAGACCCAGTACTTC
clone_size: .; d_call: .; j_call: TRBJ1-2; cdr3_length: 13; v_call: TRBV7-9; cdr3_aa: CASGSARDYGYTF; cdr3_nt: TGTGCCAGCGGGAGTGCGCGGGACTATGGCTACACCTTC
clone_size: .; d_call: TRBD1; j_call: TRBJ2-1; cdr3_length: 13; v_call: TRBV30; cdr3_aa: CAWSGQSYNEQFF; cdr3_nt: TGTGCCTGGTCGGGACAGAGCTACAATGAGCAGTTCTTC
clone_size: few; d_call: .; j_call: TRBJ1-2; cdr3_length: 16; v_call: TRBV7-2; cdr3_aa: CASQKGYPFVDYGYTF; cdr3_nt: TGTGCCTCCCAAAAGGGATATCCTTTTGTGGACTATGGCTACACCTTC
clone_size: .; d_call: TRBD1; j_call: TRBJ2-7; cdr3_length: 15; v_call: TRBV7-9; cdr3_aa: CASSLGWDRSYEQYF; cdr3_nt: TGTGCCAGCAGCTTAGGGTGGGACAGGAGCTACGAGCAGTACTTC
clone_size: few; d_call: .; j_call: TRBJ2-7; cdr3_length: 14; v_call: TRBV19; cdr3_aa: CASSIRDKFWEQYF; cdr3_nt: TGTGCCAGTAGTATTCGGGACAAGTTTTGGGAGCAGTACTTC
clone_size: .; d_call: .; j_call: TRBJ2-7; cdr3_length: 12; v_call: TRBV20-1; cdr3_aa: CSARVTVLEQYF; cdr3_nt: TGCAGTGCTAGGGTTACGGTTTTGGAGCAGTACTTC
clone_size: .; d_call: .; j_call: TRBJ1-1; cdr3_length: 14; v_call: TRBV6-2/TRBV6-3; cdr3_aa: CASSEGGRDTEAFF; cdr3_nt: TGTGCCAGCAGTGAGGGGGGGAGGGACACTGAAGCTTTCTTT
clone_size: .; d_call: .; j_call: TRBJ2-1; cdr3_length: 17; v_call: TRBV5-6; cdr3_aa: CASSLGVGLSINNEQFF; cdr3_nt: TGTGCCAGCAGCTTGGGGGTAGGGTTGAGCATTAACAATGAGCAGTTCTTC